This TCR beta chain was identified during a study of blood T cells in healthy people across ages (dated by TCRdb to between 2014 and 2017). Turning to the overall study: In model experiments, template switching captured roughly one uniquely barcoded TCR beta cDNA molecule for every two T cells. The study measured age-related changes in TCR beta repertoire diversity using deep sequencing normalized with unique cDNA molecular identifiers. To avoid experimental bias, donors of different ages were randomly spread across the sequencing lanes. Donors were grouped into four age groups: young (average approximately 15 years), middle-aged (roughly 38), aged (roughly 67) and long-lived (approximately 82). Two additional independent replicas of 1 million unique cDNA reads from the same blood draw were analyzed for two donors (one aged 18 to 29 and one aged 80 or older). The research as a whole found: Compared with the aged group, the long-lived group had more naive CD4+ T cells, fewer expanded clones and increased TCR diversity, suggesting age selection. Because profiling used bulk unsorted PBMCs, naive and antigen-experienced compartments could not be compared conclusively. Estimates of total diversity from one million sequenced T cells were regarded as lower bounds and underestimates. A strong correlation was found between observed TCR beta diversity and the percentage of naive T cells measured by flow cytometry. As age increased, observed TCR beta diversity per million T cells dropped in a roughly linear way, and a significant reduction was already evident by age roughly 40. Because donor CMV infection status was unknown, age-related changes in expanded clonotypes were potentially confounded.

Points on this clonotype: Its recognized antigen is unknown. Compared with germline, one end of the junction differs, possibly owing to a read error.

Systemically healthy Caucasian individuals from Russia, 39 in total and aged roughly 6 to 95 years, were included as donors. Each donor gave approximately 9.3 milliliters of peripheral blood, collected into EDTA-treated Vacutainer tubes. Ficoll-Paque density-gradient centrifugation was used to isolate PBMCs, with at least 6.5 million per sample. Total RNA was extracted from PBMCs with Trizol reagent, with at least 6 micrograms obtained per sample. For every donor, flow cytometry on a PBMC aliquot measured the percentage of naive CD45RAhigh/CD27high T cells. Reading from cysteine to phenylalanine, the CDR3 counts 14 amino acids. The DNA shown is the 42-base CDR3, in frame from base 1. Library preparation was by 5' RACE. The instrument was an Illumina HiSeq 2500. The second PCR ran for roughly 6 to 11 cycles and used a J-beta primer mix along with a sample-barcoded 5' primer. Each TCR beta cDNA molecule received a unique molecular identifier from a template-switch 5' adaptor carrying 12 random nucleotides. At least 2.5 million CDR3-containing paired-end reads were obtained from each sample. First-strand cDNA was synthesized from all RNA with the Mint cDNA synthesis kit, primed by a TRBC-specific oligonucleotide. Following uracil-DNA glycosylase treatment, all cDNA underwent a first 18-cycle PCR with the universal primers M1SS and BC2_uni_R. The authors' analysis ran thus. Each sample was normalized by randomly selecting 1 million high-quality reads, each carrying a distinct molecular identifier. Instead of being binned into consensus sequences, reads that shared molecular identifiers were thrown out. CDR3 identification, clonotype clustering and error correction used MiTCR with a Q25 quality threshold and the strictest error-elimination algorithm. A nonparametric unseen species model with Euler transformation was used to estimate lower-bound total TCR beta diversity. TCRdb reworked the public reads: Q25 trimming with fastp, MiXCR clone assembly, productive beta chains retained. Entries are consolidated by CDR3 protein sequence, retaining the most common genes and DNA. TCRdb, not the authors, supplied the V and J calls. The sample table lists 650,000 to 1,000,000 distinct CDR3 sequences, 35% to 40% of them with a count of one. The top ten hold 10% to 15% of the sample.

The sequence was collected from a man between 18 and 29 years old in good health. Sequencing input: blood. In this chain, TRBV12-3 or TRBV12-4 is recombined with TRBJ1-4, with the D gene not confidently named. This receptor carries the CDR3 CASSLEEANEELFF. Here is the DNA: TGTGCCAGCAGTTTAGAGGAGGCGAATGAAGAACTGTTTTTT.